Sequencing of this T cell receptor (beta chain) was carried out in a study of T cells in localized non-small cell lung cancer. Points on this clone: Its matching antigen is unknown.

Sequencing was performed with immunoSEQ multiplex PCR; in TCRdb, only in-frame clones are kept and a portion is missing. The repertoire has 1,500 to 2,000 clones, roughly 21% of them found once; the top ten carry approximately 12%. Study-wide results and caveats: In uninvolved adjacent lung, T cell clonality reached its highest value, exceeding tumor. Higher blood T cell density tracked longer overall survival. In adjacent lung appeared a median about 57 of the top 100 tumor clones.

Germline CDR1 LNHDA, CDR2 SQIVND (reference sequence). The V gene lost 1 base and the J gene lost 2 bases, with 15 bases spanning the gap. The CDR3 runs 18 residues. This chain joins TRBV19 and TRBJ2-6, with D possibly TRBD1 on 6 matching bases. This specimen was normal lung tissue next to the tumor, taken before any cancer treatment. This clonotype was sampled from a woman between 40 and 69 years old with stage III squamous cell lung carcinoma. In DNA, the CDR3 is TGTGCCAGTAGTATAGGTCAGGGGAACGGCCCTGGGGCCAACGTCCTGACTTTC. It specifies CASSIGQGNGPGANVLTF.